Below, 22 T cell receptor beta chains from the same sample are listed, as sequenced in a study of siplizumab effects on memory and regulatory T cells. The assay was immunoSEQ multiplex PCR, and TCRdb's table has in-frame clones only and misses some. The repertoire consists of about 97,000 clones, with 92% occurring once and the leading ten covering 0.9% to 1.3%. Sequencing input: CD4+ T cells sorted from blood. These receptor sequences come from a human donor in good health.

The V and J genes are TRBV27 and TRBJ2-4, with D perhaps being TRBD1 or TRBD2 (5 bases each). V lost 3 bases to trimming and J lost 3 bases, with 9 bases between them. This CDR3 contains 14 residues. From germline, CDR1 is MNHEY and CDR2 SMNVEV (reference sequence). CDR3 sequence: CASSFLGDKNIQYF. In DNA form, the CDR3 reads TGTGCCAGCAGTTTTCTGGGGGACAAAAACATTCAGTACTTC.

The V call is TRBV15, the J call TRBJ2-5; TRBD2 matches at 7 bases. The CDR3 extends over 16 amino acids. The V segment lost 1 base and the J segment 4 bases; nucleotides outside the gene matches: 9. Germline loops: CDR1 LNHNV, CDR2 YYDKDF (reference sequence). The CDR3: CATSRGAGYRAETQYF. CDR3 DNA sequence: TGTGCCACCAGCAGAGGAGCGGGGTATCGAGCAGAGACCCAGTACTTC.

V usage is TRBV11-2 and J usage is TRBJ2-1; 10 nucleotides align to TRBD2. The CDR3 is 13 amino acids. With V trimmed by 5 bases and J by 12 bases, 7 bases remained unmatched. The germline CDR1 and CDR2 sequences are SGHAT and FQNNGV. The CDR3 region has the DNA TGTGCCAGCAGCGGAATAGCGGGAGGTTTGCAGTTCTTC. It codes for CASSGIAGGLQFF.

This clone was observed once. This chain connects TRBV7-3 to TRBJ2-6; the D gene could be TRBD1 or TRBD2 (5 bases each). In germline, CDR1 is SGHTA, CDR2 FQGTGA. The CDR3 runs to 18 residues. V gave up 1 base and J gave up 4 bases, with 17 bases separating them. The CDR3 here is CASSLKGLGTSGANVLTF. The CDR3 DNA reads TGTGCCAGCAGCTTAAAGGGCCTAGGGACGTCGGGGGCCAACGTCCTGACTTTC.

This clone showed up just once. The V gene is TRBV28, the J gene TRBJ2-3; 15 nucleotides match TRBD2. Germline V gene data show CDR1 as MDHEN and CDR2 as SYDVKM. With V trimmed by 6 bases and J by 11 bases, 12 bases remained unmatched. The CDR3 runs 16 residues. The CDR3 is CASSSSGLAGGRVQYF. CDR3 DNA sequence: TGTGCCAGCAGCTCATCGGGACTAGCGGGAGGTAGAGTGCAGTATTTT.

The chain employs TRBV5-6 and TRBJ2-5, with 9 bases aligning to TRBD1. V was clipped by 2 bases and J by 0 bases; unmatched bases: 8. The CDR3 contains 17 residues. Germline V gives CDR1 SGHDT, CDR2 YYEEEE. The CDR3 coding sequence is TGTGCCAGCAGCTTTGGGACAGGGAAAAAATACCAAGAGACCCAGTACTTC. This sequence encodes CASSFGTGKKYQETQYF. The variable domain in full, completed from reference TRBV5-6 and TRBJ2-5, reads DAGVTQSPTHLIKTRGQQVTLRCSPKSGHDTVSWYQQALGQGPQFIFQYYEEEERQRGNFPDRFSGHQFPNYSSELNVNALLLGDSALYLCASSFGTGKKYQETQYFGPGTRLLVL.

The sample holds one count of this clone. V and J are TRBV19 and TRBJ1-5; TRBD1 matches 9 bases. Trimming cost V 6 bases and J 0 bases; bases outside gene matches: 3. The CDR3 has 15 residues. Germline CDR1 reads LNHDA; CDR2 reads SQIVND (reference sequence). This CDR3 reads CASRGTGSSNQPQHF. The CDR3 DNA reads as TGTGCCAGTAGGGGGACAGGGTCTAGCAATCAGCCCCAGCATTTT.

The rearrangement joins TRBV23-1 to TRBJ1-1, with D unresolved. TRBV23-1 is marked as an open reading frame, function uncertain. The CDR3 extends over 16 amino acids. The V end was cut by 0 bases, the J end by 3 bases, with 14 bases between. The CDR3 is CASSQSIGEVYTEAFF. CDR3 nucleotide sequence: TGCGCCAGCAGTCAATCCATCGGGGAGGTATACACTGAAGCTTTCTTT.

The chain is built from TRBV30 and TRBJ2-3; TRBD1 matches at 10 bases. Germline V gives CDR1 GTSNPN, CDR2 SVGIG (reference sequence). With 7 bases clipped from V and 5 bases from J, the junction kept 9 bases outside the gene matches. CDR3 size: 14 residues. CDR3 region: CASAGTGVVDTQYF. The CDR3 DNA is TGTGCCTCCGCCGGGACAGGGGTTGTAGATACGCAGTATTTT. The full variable domain, with the rest looked up from reference TRBV30 and TRBJ2-3, is SQTIHQWPATLVQPVGSPLSLECTVEGTSNPNLYWYRQAAGRGLQLLFYSVGIGQISSEVPQNLSASRPQDRQFILSSKKLLLSDSGFYLCASAGTGVVDTQYFGPGTRLTVL.

The V gene is TRBV5-4, the J gene TRBJ1-6; 7 positions match TRBD1. CDR1 and CDR2 (germline): SGHNT, YYREEE (reference sequence). V trimming: 0 bases; J trimming: 5 bases; junction bases outside the gene matches: 8. This CDR3 has 17 residues. The CDR3 is CASSLARDRLNNSPLHF. The CDR3, as DNA: TGTGCCAGCAGCTTGGCCCGGGACAGATTGAATAATTCACCCCTCCACTTT.

In this sample, this clone turned up once. The CDR3 region is CASSIAGNYEQYF. CDR3 nucleotides: TGTGCCAGTAGTATAGCAGGGAACTACGAGCAGTACTTC. The J gene is TRBJ2-5, the V gene TRBV19; D might be TRBD1 (5 bases). The J call may be incorrect, as the DNA end agrees better with TRBJ2-7. CDR1 and CDR2 (germline): LNHDA, SQIVND (reference sequence). The CDR3 is 13 amino acids.

CDR3 sequence (DNA): TGTGCCAGTAGTGGGCCGGGACAGCTAAACAATGAGCAGTTCTTC. Translation: CASSGPGQLNNEQFF. The chain carries TRBV19 and TRBJ2-1, with TRBD1 matching over 7 bases. This CDR3 is 15 amino acids long. CDR1 LNHDA and CDR2 SQIVND come from the germline V gene (reference sequence). The V gene end was trimmed by 5 bases and the J gene end by 5 bases; junction bases not matched to a gene: 9.

The chain couples TRBV19 to TRBJ1-6; no clear D gene. Germline-derived CDR1 and CDR2 are LNHDA and SQIVND (reference sequence). V shed 3 bases and J shed 7 bases, with 10 bases lying between them. This CDR3 has 14 residues. The CDR3 sequence: CASSITHGNSPLHF. CDR3 nucleotides: TGTGCCAGTAGTATCACCCACGGCAATTCACCCCTCCACTTT.

The chain uses TRBV6-1 and TRBJ2-5; 7 bases align to TRBD2. Germline V gene data show CDR1 as MNHNS and CDR2 as SASEGT. The CDR3 runs 13 residues. The junction had 10 bases not matched to a gene; V was cut back by 4 bases and J by 11 bases. This CDR3 is CASSVSGGGEQYF. In nucleotides, the CDR3 is TGTGCCAGCAGTGTGTCGGGAGGTGGAGAGCAGTACTTC.

The chain joins TRBV9 to TRBJ2-7; TRBD2 agrees at 8 bases. Germline-derived CDR1 and CDR2 are SGDLS and YYNGEE. The junction had 2 bases not matched to a gene; V was cut back by 0 bases and J by 0 bases. This CDR3 is 15 amino acids long. CDR3 loop: CASSVAGTSSYEQYF. In DNA form, the CDR3 reads TGTGCCAGCAGCGTAGCGGGGACTAGCTCCTACGAGCAGTACTTC.

The chain employs TRBV30 and TRBJ2-5; the match to TRBD2 covers 8 bases. Germline-derived CDR1 and CDR2 are GTSNPN and SVGIG (reference sequence). V trimming: 3 bases; J trimming: 7 bases; junction bases outside the gene matches: 13. CDR3 length equals 15 residues. The CDR3 coding sequence is TGTGCCTGGAGGACCTTGGGCGGGAGGATTGGGACCCAGTACTTC. Its translation: CAWRTLGGRIGTQYF. Complete variable domain (other parts from reference TRBV30 and TRBJ2-5): SQTIHQWPATLVQPVGSPLSLECTVEGTSNPNLYWYRQAAGRGLQLLFYSVGIGQISSEVPQNLSASRPQDRQFILSSKKLLLSDSGFYLCAWRTLGGRIGTQYFGPGTRLLVL.

The J gene is TRBJ2-1, the V gene TRBV7-3, with D perhaps matching TRBD2 (6 bases). Deletions cut 2 bases from V and 5 bases from J, with 13 bases between. The V gene's germline CDR1 is SGHTA and CDR2 FQGTGA. This CDR3 has 15 residues. The chain's CDR3 is CASSLEAAGHNEQFF. CDR3 nucleotides: TGTGCCAGCAGCTTAGAGGCGGCGGGACACAATGAGCAGTTCTTC. The whole variable domain, remainder taken from reference TRBV7-3 and TRBJ2-1, is GAGVSQTPSNKVTEKGKYVELRCDPISGHTALYWYRQSLGQGPEFLIYFQGTGAADDSGLPNDRFFAVRPEGSVSTLKIQRTERGDSAVYLCASSLEAAGHNEQFFGPGTRLTVL.

The CDR3 DNA sequence: TGTGCCAGCTCACCGAAGGCTCAGGAGACCCAGTACTTC. Translating gives CASSPKAQETQYF. The V and J genes are TRBV18 and TRBJ2-5; D not resolved. In germline, CDR1 is KGHSH, CDR2 LQKENI. CDR3 length equals 13 residues. The ends were cut back, 3 bases at V and 5 bases at J, with 10 bases in the middle.

The rearrangement links TRBV5-6 to TRBJ2-3; TRBD2 agrees at 13 bases. CDR3 length: 17 amino acids. CDR1 SGHDT and CDR2 YYEEEE come from the germline V gene. The junction had 8 bases not matched to a gene; V was cut back by 4 bases and J by 3 bases. The CDR3: CASSRPTSGRPTDTQYF. The DNA of the CDR3 is TGTGCCAGCAGCCGCCCGACTAGCGGGAGGCCGACAGATACGCAGTATTTT.

This clone was recorded only once. This chain uses TRBV6-5 with TRBJ2-7; TRBD2 matches 7 bases. Germline loops: CDR1 MNHEY, CDR2 SVGAGI. V shed 6 bases and J 4 bases; nucleotides not matched to a gene: 9. CDR3 size: 14 residues. Written as DNA, the CDR3 is TGTGCCAGCAGGTCGGCGGGAGTGTCTTACGAGCAGTACTTC. Translation gives CASRSAGVSYEQYF.

This clone was seen only a few times. This chain joins TRBV30 and TRBJ1-5; D gene ambiguous. V was clipped by 1 base and J by 5 bases, with 9 bases between them. From germline, CDR1 is GTSNPN and CDR2 SVGIG (reference sequence). The CDR3 is 13 amino acids. The CDR3, as DNA: TGTGCCTGGAGTGGGCCCGAGGATCAGCCCCAGCATTTT. Amino acid sequence: CAWSGPEDQPQHF. The variable domain in full, completed from reference TRBV30 and TRBJ1-5, reads SQTIHQWPATLVQPVGSPLSLECTVEGTSNPNLYWYRQAAGRGLQLLFYSVGIGQISSEVPQNLSASRPQDRQFILSSKKLLLSDSGFYLCAWSGPEDQPQHFGDGTRLSIL.

The chain is built from TRBV5-6 and TRBJ2-7; D ambiguous. With 4 bases removed from V and 3 bases from J, the gap between germline ends came to 8 bases. The CDR3 has 12 residues. Germline V lookup: CDR1 SGHDT, CDR2 YYEEEE. The CDR3 here is CASSRSFYEQYF. CDR3 bases: TGTGCCAGCAGCCGGAGTTTCTACGAGCAGTACTTC.